Below, one T cell receptor (beta chain) is given with its context. The antigen remains undetermined. Relapses following autologous stem cell transplantation were seen in all patients, with brentuximab vedotin exposure varying. Thawed PBMCs were the source of CD4+ T cells, purified by magnetic negative selection. This sample is drawn from a study of PD-1 blockade in classical Hodgkin lymphoma. Findings and limits, study-wide: Why the repertoires differ is still unclear, perhaps disease activity or prior therapy. CD4+ TCR diversity climbed significantly by C4D1, unlike CD8+ TCR diversity. Excluded were patients who started nivolumab under 1 year after ASCT, a group that had lower diversity.

V was trimmed by 4 bases and J by 2 bases, leaving 8 bases between them. This CDR3 is 14 amino acids long. CDR1 is SNHLY, CDR2 FYNNEI, per germline. The assay was immunoSEQ multiplex PCR, and TCRdb's table has in-frame clones only and misses some. The data show 30,000 or so clones, over 75% seen once. The TCR comes from a human donor with classical Hodgkin lymphoma. This sequence joins TRBV2 and TRBJ2-2; D remains unclear. The material was CD4+ T cells from blood, obtained at baseline. The CDR3 spells CASSVRINTGELFF. In nucleotides, the CDR3 is TGTGCCAGCAGTGTAAGAATAAACACCGGGGAGCTGTTTTTT. Looking up the rest from reference TRBV2 and TRBJ2-2 gives the full variable domain: EPEVTQTPSHQVTQMGQEVILRCVPISNHLYFYWYRQILGQKVEFLVSFYNNEISEKSEIFDDQFSVERPDGSNFTLKIRSTKLEDSAMYFCASSVRINTGELFFGEGSRLTVL.